The 7 T cell receptor beta chains presented below share a single source sample, sequenced in a study of PD-1 blockade in classical Hodgkin lymphoma (dated by TCRdb to the early 2020s). What this sample's time point label stands for: cycle 1 day 1 (C1D1), immediately before nivolumab initiation. Every trial patient had relapsed following autologous stem cell transplantation, and prior brentuximab vedotin exposure was what differed among cohorts A, B and C. Libraries came from the immunoSEQ multiplex PCR assay. The source is immuneACCESS, and TCRdb retained only in-frame sequences with V and J called. Part of the clones is not carried over; for the studies checked, unresolved V genes explain less than half of this, and the remainder is unexplained. The sample profile shows more than 40,000 clones; over 70% of them were found once. Jointly, the top ten make up approximately 20% of the sample. Here the sequenced sample was peripheral blood mononuclear cells (PBMCs), taken at baseline. These receptors originate from a human donor with classical Hodgkin lymphoma.

This chain uses TRBV7-2 with TRBJ2-7, with a tentative D call TRBD1 (5 bases). The CDR3 sequence is 17 residues long. V lost 2 bases and J lost 3, with 20 bases in between. The germline V gene has CDR1 SGHTA and CDR2 FQGNSA. The DNA for the CDR3 is TGTGCCAGCAGCTTACGACAGTCTCAAACCCAATTCTACGAGCAGTACTTC. Encoded protein: CASSLRQSQTQFYEQYF.

The CDR3 here is CASSLGPKDQPQHF. The CDR3 nucleotides are TGTGCCAGCAGTTTAGGCCCCAAGGATCAGCCCCAGCATTTT. The V call is TRBV27, the J call TRBJ1-5, with unresolved D. This CDR3 contains 14 residues. From germline, CDR1 is MNHEY and CDR2 SMNVEV (reference sequence). Trimming cost V 2 bases and J 5 bases, with 10 bases left between them.

As to this clone: Sequence at one end of the junction differs from germline and may be a read error. This chain uses TRBV7-2 with TRBJ2-2; a possible D gene is TRBD2 (5 bases). Per the germline V gene, CDR1 is SGHTA and CDR2 is FQGNSA. The CDR3 is 14 residues long. CDR3 loop: CASSLVPGPGKLFF. CDR3 DNA sequence: TGTGCCAGCAGCTTAGTTCCTGGGCCCGGGAAGCTGTTTTTT.

The rearrangement links TRBV6-5 to TRBJ1-4; D is uncertain. From germline, CDR1 is MNHEY and CDR2 SVGAGI. With 7 bases removed from V and 4 bases from J, the gap between germline ends came to 7 bases. This CDR3 spans 12 amino acids. Here the CDR3 DNA reads TGTGCCAGCATGGACCGTAATGAAAAACTGTTTTTT. Its protein is CASMDRNEKLFF.

The sample holds a few counts of this clone. V and J are TRBV14 and TRBJ2-5; D possibly corresponds to TRBD1 (6 bases). There are 12 residues in the CDR3. The germline CDR1 and CDR2 sequences are SGHDN and FVKESK. The germline V and J ends were trimmed by 8 bases and 7 bases, with 14 bases remaining between them. CDR3 region: CASRDNAGTQYF. CDR3 coding DNA: TGTGCCAGCCGGGACAACGCCGGGACCCAGTACTTC.

The chain has TRBV7-2 and TRBJ2-4, with D possibly TRBD1 on 6 matching bases. This CDR3 contains 12 residues. The V gene's germline CDR1 is SGHTA and CDR2 FQGNSA. Trimming removed 3 bases at V and 8 bases at J, with 8 bases between. The CDR3, as DNA: TGTGCCAGCAGCTTGGGACAAGACATTCAGTACTTC. It codes for CASSLGQDIQYF.

This clone has ten or more counts. This chain connects TRBV28 to TRBJ2-1, with no clear D. Trimming took off 8 bases at V and 6 bases at J, with 8 bases between the two ends. Germline CDR1 and CDR2: MDHEN and SYDVKM. The CDR3 is made up of 11 amino acids. The CDR3 DNA is TGTGCCAGCGGAGTGCGCAATGAGCAGTTCTTC. It codes for CASGVRNEQFF.